The clone carrying this T cell receptor (beta chain) appeared many times. Unique molecular identifiers were added to individual cDNA molecules. TCRdb re-called the 5' RACE reads through MiXCR, storing one row per CDR3 protein. The sample includes about 71,000 distinct CDR3 sequences, roughly 15% of them seen just once. The record originates from a study of early T cells in non-severe SARS-CoV-2 infection. CDR1 is SGHRS and CDR2 is YFSETQ in the germline V gene. This CDR3 comprises 17 residues. V was clipped by 1 base and J by 6 bases; unmatched bases: 13. The input for sequencing was whole blood, taken at baseline. This clonotype was sampled from an adult who was a healthcare worker with PCR-confirmed SARS-CoV-2 infection or an uninfected control (not recorded which). This sequence joins TRBV5-1 and TRBJ2-5, with 9 bases fitting TRBD2. CDR3 DNA sequence: TGCGCCAGCAGCTTGACCTCACTGCGGGAGGGCGGGAAGACCCAGTACTTC. The encoded protein is CASSLTSLREGGKTQYF. Drawing the rest from reference TRBV5-1 and TRBJ2-5, the complete variable domain is KAGVTQTPRYLIKTRGQQVTLSCSPISGHRSVSWYQQTPGQGLQFLFEYFSETQRNKGNFPGRFSGRQFSNSRSEMNVSTLELGDSALYLCASSLTSLREGGKTQYFGPGTRLLVL.